This is a list of T cell receptor beta chains from one sample in a study of cytomegalovirus exposure and HLA in healthy donors. TCRdb's copy holds only in-frame clones and misses some; the assay was immunoSEQ multiplex PCR. This sample has under 100,000 clones, with about four fifths found just once. Sequencing was performed on PBMCs. These receptors came from a man younger than 35 in good health and CMV-seropositive. CDR3s include the opening cysteine and the closing phenylalanine or tryptophan. D genes are given only for firm matches. The size of a clone is reported for some rows only, either as once, few or many, or as a class for expanded clones.

abundance	d_gene	v_gene	j_gene	CDR3aa	CDR3nt
few	.	TRBV5-6	TRBJ1-2	CASTLDSYGYTF	TGTGCCAGCACCCTGGACAGCTATGGCTACACCTTC
.	.	TRBV11-3	TRBJ2-3	CASSESLTSDTQYF	TGTGCCAGCAGCGAGTCCTTAACTTCAGATACGCAGTATTTT
few	TRBD2	TRBV10-2	TRBJ2-1	CASLGLAGNEQFF	TGCGCCAGTCTCGGACTAGCGGGCAATGAGCAGTTCTTC
.	.	TRBV5-4	TRBJ1-1	CASSFSGNTEAFF	TGTGCCAGCAGCTTTTCGGGGAACACTGAAGCTTTCTTT
.	.	TRBV6-5	TRBJ2-7	CASSITAPPGYEQYF	TGTGCCAGCAGTATAACAGCTCCCCCCGGCTACGAGCAGTACTTC
.	TRBD1	TRBV18	TRBJ1-1	CASSPRQGSTEAFF	TGTGCCAGCTCACCTAGACAGGGGAGCACTGAAGCTTTCTTT
.	TRBD1	TRBV19	TRBJ1-2	CASRIQGGYGYTF	TGTGCCAGTAGAATCCAGGGGGGCTATGGCTACACCTTC
few	.	TRBV5-6	TRBJ2-1	CASSLVIQWNEQFF	TGTGCCAGCAGCTTGGTGATACAGTGGAATGAGCAGTTCTTC
.	.	TRBV4-1	TRBJ1-4	CASSQDRGPTNEKLFF	TGCGCCAGCAGCCAAGATCGTGGGCCAACTAATGAAAAACTGTTTTTT
.	TRBD1	TRBV28	TRBJ1-6	CASSSGQANSPLHF	TGTGCCAGCAGTTCTGGACAGGCCAATTCACCCCTCCACTTT
.	.	TRBV11-2	TRBJ2-4	CASSTQLANIQYF	TGTGCCAGCAGCACACAGCTAGCAAATATTCAGTACTTC
.	.	TRBV5-1	TRBJ1-1	CASSSRAGHQNGRTEAFF	TGCGCCAGCAGCTCTAGAGCGGGACACCAGAATGGGAGAACTGAAGCTTTCTTT
.	.	TRBV14	TRBJ1-1	CASSQAAGQNTEAFF	TGTGCCAGCAGCCAAGCGGCAGGCCAGAACACTGAAGCTTTCTTT
.	.	TRBV27	TRBJ1-1	CASSAWGLYTEAFF	TGTGCCAGCAGTGCATGGGGGCTGTACACTGAAGCTTTCTTT
.	TRBD2	TRBV5-5	TRBJ2-7	CASSLLSGTYEQYF	TGTGCCAGCAGCTTGTTAAGCGGGACCTACGAGCAGTACTTC
.	.	TRBV9	TRBJ1-2	CASSVRGSLNYGYTF	TGTGCCAGCAGCGTAAGGGGCTCCCTTAACTATGGCTACACCTTC
.	.	TRBV6-5	TRBJ2-1	CASSGGFGGNEQFF	TGTGCCAGCAGTGGGGGGTTTGGGGGCAATGAGCAGTTCTTC
.	.	TRBV27	TRBJ1-2	CASSLFPFSHGYTF	TGTGCCAGCAGTTTATTTCCCTTTTCCCATGGCTACACCTTC
few	TRBD2	TRBV5-4	TRBJ2-7	CASSSGTSASYEQYF	TGTGCCAGCAGTTCCGGGACTAGCGCCTCCTACGAGCAGTACTTC
.	TRBD1	TRBV5-4	TRBJ1-5	CASSLAGGDQPQHF	TGTGCCAGCAGCTTGGCAGGGGGCGATCAGCCCCAGCATTTT
.	.	TRBV28	TRBJ1-5	CASRPQGQPQHF	TGTGCCAGCAGACCTCAGGGTCAGCCCCAGCATTTT
.	TRBD2	TRBV4-1	TRBJ2-2	CASSERGTSGAGELFF	TGCGCCAGCAGTGAGAGGGGGACTAGCGGAGCCGGGGAGCTGTTTTTT
.	TRBD1	TRBV7-6	TRBJ1-2	CASSSGTGGSGYTF	TGTGCCAGCAGCTCCGGGACAGGGGGGTCTGGCTACACCTTC
once	TRBD2	TRBV9	TRBJ2-7	CASSVVGLAGVREQYF	TGTGCCAGCAGCGTAGTTGGACTAGCGGGAGTTCGGGAGCAGTACTTC
.	.	TRBV29-1	TRBJ1-5	CSVEVPGLGQPQHF	TGCAGCGTTGAAGTACCGGGACTCGGGCAGCCCCAGCATTTT
.	.	TRBV7-9	TRBJ2-3	CASSQYGGRTQYF	TGTGCCAGCAGTCAATATGGCGGTCGTACGCAGTATTTT
.	.	TRBV13	TRBJ1-1	CASRSFMNTEAFF	TGTGCCAGCAGAAGCTTCATGAACACTGAAGCTTTCTTT
.	.	TRBV2	TRBJ1-1	CASSVNTEAFF	TGTGCCAGCAGCGTGAACACTGAAGCTTTCTTT
once	.	TRBV5-1	TRBJ1-5	CASSLEPGDQPQHF	TGCGCCAGCAGCTTGGAGCCAGGGGACCAGCCCCAGCATTTT
.	.	TRBV5-4	TRBJ2-1	CASSEQYNEQFF	TGTGCCAGCAGCGAGCAATACAATGAGCAGTTCTTC
.	.	TRBV11-2	TRBJ2-5	CASSSGTHKETQYF	TGTGCCAGCAGCTCCGGGACTCACAAAGAGACCCAGTACTTC
.	TRBD1	TRBV6-5	TRBJ1-4	CASTPGGAANEKLFF	TGTGCCAGCACTCCAGGGGGCGCGGCTAATGAAAAACTGTTTTTT
.	.	TRBV4-1	TRBJ1-4	CASSQGSAGRTNEKLFF	TGCGCCAGCAGCCAAGGGTCCGCAGGGAGGACTAATGAAAAACTGTTTTTT
.	TRBD1	TRBV9	TRBJ2-5	CASSRGTGSTETQYF	TGTGCCAGCAGCCGAGGGACAGGGAGCACAGAGACCCAGTACTTC
.	.	TRBV2	TRBJ1-5	CASRRDNQPQHF	TGTGCCAGCAGGAGGGACAATCAGCCCCAGCATTTT
.	TRBD1	TRBV19	TRBJ2-7	CASGDRGLYEQYF	TGTGCCAGTGGGGACAGGGGCCTCTACGAGCAGTACTTC
.	.	TRBV18	TRBJ1-1	CASSPIQNEAFF	TGTGCCAGCTCACCCATACAGAACGAAGCTTTCTTT
.	.	TRBV2	TRBJ1-4	CASSVGGGYESGKLFF	TGTGCCAGCAGTGTGGGGGGAGGGTATGAATCTGGAAAACTGTTTTTT
.	TRBD1	TRBV6-4	TRBJ2-1	CASSRDRGTYNEQFF	TGTGCCAGCAGTCGGGACAGGGGAACCTACAATGAGCAGTTCTTC
.	.	TRBV18	TRBJ2-3	CASSGRHFTDTQYF	TGTGCCAGCTCAGGGCGCCATTTCACAGATACGCAGTATTTT
few	.	TRBV28	TRBJ2-7	CASSRPQGAYEQYF	TGTGCCAGCAGTCGACCACAGGGTGCCTACGAGCAGTACTTC